A single sample gave rise to the 7 T cell receptor beta chains below, sequenced in a study of T cell responses to AZD1222 COVID-19 vaccine. This table comes from immunoSEQ multiplex PCR, and its TCRdb copy is limited to in-frame clones, with some not included. The data hold under 150,000 clones, with roughly nine tenths observed a single time. Sequenced material: peripheral blood, taken on day 0 of AZD1222 vaccination. The receptors stem from an adult in good health.

The V and J genes are TRBV18 and TRBJ1-5, with D unresolved. Germline assignment: CDR1 KGHSH and CDR2 LQKENI. V lost 0 bases and J lost 7, with 10 bases in between. The CDR3 has 14 residues. The CDR3 region has the DNA TGTGCCAGCTCACCACCCGGATCCTTCCAGCCCCAGCATTTT. Amino acid sequence: CASSPPGSFQPQHF.

This chain joins TRBV4-1 and TRBJ1-2, with D possibly being TRBD1 (5 bases). The V gene's germline CDR1 is MGHRA and CDR2 YSYEKL. This CDR3 is built from 15 residues. V was clipped by 0 bases and J by 8 bases, with 16 bases between them. The chain's CDR3 is CASSQDAGGVRGYTF. The CDR3 DNA is TGCGCCAGCAGCCAAGATGCGGGGGGGGTCCGCGGCTACACCTTC.

The chain links TRBV19 to TRBJ1-2; tentative D call: TRBD1 (5 bases). The CDR3 has 14 amino acids. Trimming took 4 bases from V and 4 from J, leaving 13 bases between them. CDR1 is LNHDA, CDR2 SQIVND, per germline (reference sequence). CDR3 loop: CASSTPGSAYGYTF. The CDR3 DNA sequence: TGTGCCAGTAGTACTCCAGGGAGCGCCTATGGCTACACCTTC.

The J gene is TRBJ2-1, the V gene TRBV19; 10 bases map to TRBD1. With V trimmed by 8 bases and J by 7 bases, 2 bases remained unmatched. This CDR3 region has 12 residues. The germline CDR1 and CDR2 sequences are LNHDA and SQIVND (reference sequence). As DNA, the CDR3 is TGTGCCAGTGGACAGGGGGTAAATGAGCAGTTCTTC. Protein product: CASGQGVNEQFF.

The V gene is TRBV18, the J gene TRBJ2-5; unclear D gene. V lost 3 bases to trimming and J lost 2 bases, with 7 bases between them. CDR3 length equals 13 residues. Per germline, CDR1 KGHSH and CDR2 LQKENI. Written as DNA, the CDR3 is TGTGCCAGCTCACCTCGACGGCAAGAGACCCAGTACTTC. Translation gives CASSPRRQETQYF.

The J gene is TRBJ1-5, the V gene TRBV6-5; no reliable D call. This CDR3 contains 15 residues. Germline assignment: CDR1 MNHEY and CDR2 SVGAGI. With 6 bases removed from V and 0 bases from J, the gap between germline ends came to 12 bases. CDR3 nucleotides: TGTGCCAGCAGCCTCAGGCAGAATAGCAATCAGCCCCAGCATTTT. Its translation: CASSLRQNSNQPQHF.

V gene TRBV9 combines with J gene TRBJ2-6, with D perhaps being TRBD1 or TRBD2 (5 bases each). The CDR3 runs to 16 residues. V was pared by 4 bases and J by 2 bases, with 13 bases between. The germline gives CDR1 SGDLS, CDR2 YYNGEE. The CDR3 here is CASSTIPGPGANVLTF. DNA of the CDR3: TGTGCCAGCAGCACTATCCCGGGACCTGGGGCCAACGTCCTGACTTTC. Supplemented by reference TRBV9 and TRBJ2-6, the full variable domain reads DSGVTQTPKHLITATGQRVTLRCSPRSGDLSVYWYQQSLDQGLQFLIQYYNGEERAKGNILERFSAQQFPDLHSELNLSSLELGDSALYFCASSTIPGPGANVLTFGAGSRLTVL.